The 27 T cell receptor beta chains listed next were all sequenced from one sample in a study of PD-1 blockade in classical Hodgkin lymphoma. Libraries were prepared by immunoSEQ multiplex PCR; TCRdb keeps only in-frame clonotypes and omits some of them. This sample has 70,000 to 85,000 clones, with 93% found just once. Every patient experienced relapse after autologous stem cell transplantation, and brentuximab vedotin exposure varied. Sequencing was performed on peripheral blood mononuclear cells (PBMCs), taken at baseline. Receptors were obtained from a human donor with classical Hodgkin lymphoma.

The chain recombines TRBV25-1 with TRBJ1-4; 7 bases align to TRBD1. CDR3 length: 14 residues. The V gene end was trimmed by 9 bases and the J gene end by 7 bases; junction bases not matched to a gene: 11. Germline V gene data show CDR1 as MGHDK and CDR2 as SYGVNS. CDR3 DNA: TGTGCCAGTAGGAAAACAGGGGAAACTGAAAAACTGTTTTTT. As protein: CASRKTGETEKLFF.

The rearrangement uses TRBV7-9 and TRBJ2-7; 11 nucleotides match TRBD2. Trimming removed 1 base from V and 5 bases from J; junction bases left unmatched: 10. The CDR3 consists of 17 residues. Looked up from germline, CDR1 is SEHNR and CDR2 is FQNEAQ (reference sequence). This CDR3 reads CASSLGLSGGAQDEQYF. The CDR3 DNA follows: TGTGCCAGCAGCTTAGGACTTAGCGGGGGGGCCCAGGACGAGCAGTACTTC.

CDR3 residues: CASTYRGQNTGELFF. The CDR3 DNA follows: TGTGCCAGCACTTACAGGGGGCAAAACACCGGGGAGCTGTTTTTT. The rearrangement links TRBV9 to TRBJ2-2; 9 positions agree with TRBD1. With 6 bases clipped from V and 2 bases from J, the junction kept 5 bases outside the gene matches. The germline CDR1 and CDR2 sequences are SGDLS and YYNGEE. The CDR3 extends over 15 amino acids.

The chain links TRBV12-5 to TRBJ1-5; D gene ambiguous. Deletions cut 2 bases from V and 6 bases from J, with 2 bases between. This CDR3 has 11 amino acids. From germline, CDR1 is LGHNT and CDR2 FRNRAP. CDR3 in amino acids: CASGLTQPQHF. The CDR3 nucleotides are TGTGCTAGTGGTTTGACTCAGCCCCAGCATTTT.

The chain combines TRBV19 with TRBJ1-4, with 10 positions matching TRBD1. Germline V gene sequence: CDR1 LNHDA, CDR2 SQIVND (reference sequence). V dropped 6 bases and J dropped 8; count of bases not matched to a gene: 6. The CDR3 length is 14 residues. The CDR3 loop reads CASRTTGGGEKLFF. The CDR3 region has the DNA TGTGCCAGTAGGACGACAGGGGGCGGCGAAAAACTGTTTTTT.

CDR3: CASSLDGQGASGNTIYF. CDR3 coding DNA: TGCGCCAGCAGCTTGGACGGCCAGGGGGCTAGTGGAAACACCATATATTTT. The V call is TRBV5-1, the J call TRBJ1-3, with 8 bases that match TRBD1. The length of the CDR3 is 17 residues. The J segment lost 3 bases and the V segment lost 0 bases, leaving 8 bases of the junction unmatched. Germline V lookup: CDR1 SGHRS, CDR2 YFSETQ.

V gene TRBV5-6 combines with J gene TRBJ2-7, with D perhaps given as TRBD1 or TRBD2 (5 bases each). Trimming stripped 4 bases from V and 3 bases from J, with 17 bases between. The CDR3 has 15 amino acids. Germline V gene lookup returns CDR1 SGHDT and CDR2 YYEEEE. The CDR3 DNA reads as TGTGCCAGCAGCGACTATCGGGGCGCCGGCTACGAGCAGTACTTC. Encoded protein: CASSDYRGAGYEQYF.

V usage is TRBV10-3 and J usage is TRBJ2-1; 9 bases line up with TRBD1. V lost 5 bases to trimming and J lost 1 base; unmatched junction nucleotides: 3. In germline, CDR1 is ENHRY, CDR2 SYGVKD. This CDR3 contains 15 residues. The CDR3 nucleotides are TGTGCCATCAGTCCCGGGACAGGGTCCTACAATGAGCAGTTCTTC. Translating gives CAISPGTGSYNEQFF.

The chain has TRBV27 and TRBJ2-7; the match to TRBD1 covers 7 bases. Germline CDR1 reads MNHEY; CDR2 reads SMNVEV (reference sequence). The J segment lost 3 bases and the V segment lost 5 bases, leaving 13 bases of the junction unmatched. The CDR3 sequence is 16 residues long. CDR3 residues: CASSPGTVQTIYEQYF. CDR3 coding DNA: TGTGCCAGCAGTCCGGGGACAGTCCAAACGATCTACGAGCAGTACTTC.

CDR3 bases: TGTGCCAGCAGTTGGGGACAGGGCGCCTATGGCTACACCTTC. The encoded protein is CASSWGQGAYGYTF. The V and J genes are TRBV6-5 and TRBJ1-2, with 9 positions matching TRBD1. Germline values: CDR1 MNHEY, CDR2 SVGAGI. The CDR3 is made up of 14 amino acids. The ends lost 4 bases at V and 4 bases at J; junction bases unmatched: 4.

This chain uses TRBV7-8 with TRBJ2-2, with TRBD2 matching over 9 bases. This CDR3 region has 17 residues. V shed 1 base, J shed 7 bases, and the junction held 10 bases outside the gene matches. In germline, CDR1 is SGHVS, CDR2 FQNEAQ. In DNA form, the CDR3 reads TGTGCCAGCAGCTTAGGAGGTACAGCGGGAGGTTTCGGGGAGCTGTTTTTT. Translating it yields CASSLGGTAGGFGELFF.

This sequence joins TRBV14 and TRBJ2-5, with 9 bases fitting TRBD2. The CDR3 consists of 20 residues. Per germline, CDR1 SGHDN and CDR2 FVKESK. Trimming removed 2 bases from V and 1 base from J; junction bases left unmatched: 17. The CDR3, as DNA: TGTGCCAGCAGCCAATGGAGAGGGAGAGGGACTAGCTTACCCCAAGAGACCCAGTACTTC. Translating it yields CASSQWRGRGTSLPQETQYF.

This chain joins TRBV13 and TRBJ2-1, with TRBD2 matching 8 bases. Germline assignment: CDR1 PRHDT and CDR2 FYEKMQ (reference sequence). With 4 bases clipped from V and 3 bases from J, the junction kept 2 bases outside the gene matches. The CDR3 is 14 residues long. This CDR3 is CASSSGGYYNEQFF. The CDR3 DNA sequence: TGTGCCAGCAGCTCGGGGGGGTACTACAATGAGCAGTTCTTC.

V and J are TRBV9 and TRBJ2-3; D is perhaps TRBD1 (7 bases). CDR1 is SGDLS, CDR2 YYNGEE, per germline. The V end lost 3 bases, the J end lost 2 bases, and 22 bases lay between the germline ends. The CDR3 runs to 18 residues. CDR3 bases: TGTGCCAGCAGCGCGACAGGGCCCGGACTACCTACCACAGATACGCAGTATTTT. Its protein is CASSATGPGLPTTDTQYF.

The chain carries TRBV7-7 and TRBJ2-1; the D is unclear. Germline V gene data show CDR1 as SSHAT and CDR2 as FNYEAQ (reference sequence). This CDR3 contains 14 residues. The ends were cut back, 3 bases at V and 0 bases at J, with 6 bases in the middle. In nucleotides, the CDR3 is TGTGCCAGCAGCTTCTCAGACTCCTACAATGAGCAGTTCTTC. This encodes CASSFSDSYNEQFF.

The rearrangement joins TRBV6-5 to TRBJ2-3; 9 bases are shared with TRBD1. The CDR3 covers 14 residues. The germline V gene has CDR1 MNHEY and CDR2 SVGAGI. J lost 5 bases, V lost 10 bases, and 10 bases had no gene match. CDR3 sequence: CATSGQGPGDTQYF. CDR3 DNA: TGTGCCACCTCGGGACAGGGTCCAGGAGATACGCAGTATTTT.

CDR3 bases: TGCAGCGTTGACCTGGCAGCCACCTACGAGCAGTACTTC. It codes for CSVDLAATYEQYF. The V and J genes are TRBV29-1 and TRBJ2-7; no clear D. The CDR3 consists of 13 residues. V was shortened by 3 bases and J by 2 bases, with 11 bases between the two germline ends. Germline-derived CDR1 and CDR2 are SQVTM and ANQGSEA.

The CDR3 DNA follows: TGCGCCAGCAGCTTAGGGGACAGGGGGGCAACTAATGAAAAACTGTTTTTT. Protein sequence: CASSLGDRGATNEKLFF. This chain joins TRBV5-1 and TRBJ1-4; 11 bases agree with TRBD1. This CDR3 has 17 residues. Germline V gives CDR1 SGHRS, CDR2 YFSETQ. Unmatched junction bases numbered 3, after V lost 2 bases and J lost 0 bases. The full variable domain, with the rest looked up from reference TRBV5-1 and TRBJ1-4, is KAGVTQTPRYLIKTRGQQVTLSCSPISGHRSVSWYQQTPGQGLQFLFEYFSETQRNKGNFPGRFSGRQFSNSRSEMNVSTLELGDSALYLCASSLGDRGATNEKLFFGSGTQLSVL.

This clone was seen only once. The chain couples TRBV28 to TRBJ2-1, with D hard to call. V was trimmed by 6 bases and J by 7 bases, leaving 7 bases between them. The CDR3 extends over 11 amino acids. Germline V gives CDR1 MDHEN, CDR2 SYDVKM. CDR3 DNA: TGTGCCAGCAGCCAGAGGAATGAGCAGTTCTTC. It translates to CASSQRNEQFF.

V gene TRBV5-8 combines with J gene TRBJ1-2, with TRBD1 matching 8 bases. J was trimmed by 10 bases and V by 5 bases; bases with no gene match: 13. Looked up from germline, CDR1 is SGHTS and CDR2 is YDEGEE. This CDR3 contains 14 residues. CDR3 region: CASSSDQGAKHYTF. The DNA for the CDR3 is TGTGCCAGCAGTTCGGACCAGGGGGCGAAGCACTACACCTTC.

This rearrangement joins TRBV9 to TRBJ2-5, with a possible D match to TRBD1 (6 bases). This CDR3 has 17 residues. CDR1 SGDLS and CDR2 YYNGEE come from the germline V gene. Trimming removed 4 bases at V and 5 bases at J, with 24 bases between. CDR3 nucleotides: TGTGCCAGCAGCCCCCTAGTCAACAGGGAGAATAGGGAGACCCAGTACTTC. It specifies CASSPLVNRENRETQYF.

The chain joins TRBV4-1 to TRBJ2-7; TRBD2 aligns across 8 bases. Per the germline V gene, CDR1 is MGHRA and CDR2 is YSYEKL. Losses at the gene ends were 1 base for V and 3 bases for J; bases not matched to a gene: 11. The length of the CDR3 is 17 residues. The CDR3 nucleotides read TGCGCCAGCAGCCAAGGTATTTTTGGGACTAGGGACTACGAGCAGTACTTC. Translated: CASSQGIFGTRDYEQYF.

This chain joins TRBV9 and TRBJ1-2; no reliable D call. Germline V lookup: CDR1 SGDLS, CDR2 YYNGEE. Trimming took 2 bases from V and 8 from J, leaving 10 bases between them. The CDR3 has 12 residues. CDR3 bases: TGTGCCAGCAGCGTCGGCCCAATGGGCTACACCTTC. Translation: CASSVGPMGYTF.

The count of this clone is one. The J gene is TRBJ2-7, the V gene TRBV6-1; TRBD1 matches 7 bases. V shed 4 bases and J 2 bases; nucleotides not matched to a gene: 8. Germline V gives CDR1 MNHNS, CDR2 SASEGT. The CDR3 runs to 15 residues. The CDR3 bases are TGTGCCAGCAGTGGACAGGGACCCACACCCTACGAGCAGTACTTC. Its translation is CASSGQGPTPYEQYF.

This chain links TRBV5-6 with TRBJ2-7; D not resolved. The germline V gene encodes CDR1 SGHDT and CDR2 YYEEEE. V was shortened by 4 bases and J by 5 bases, with 7 bases between the two germline ends. CDR3 length: 11 amino acids. The chain's CDR3 is CASSLRNEQYF. The DNA of the CDR3 is TGTGCCAGCAGCCTCAGGAACGAGCAGTACTTC.

The chain carries TRBV27 and TRBJ1-1, with TRBD1 matching over 7 bases. V trimming: 5 bases; J trimming: 5 bases; junction bases outside the gene matches: 8. The V gene's germline CDR1 is MNHEY and CDR2 SMNVEV (reference sequence). The CDR3 has 14 residues. The CDR3 coding sequence is TGTGCCAGCAGTACTCGACAGGGCTGGACTGAAGCTTTCTTT. It translates to CASSTRQGWTEAFF.

This chain connects TRBV27 to TRBJ1-1; 10 bases align to TRBD1. Trimming took 5 bases from V and 4 from J; bases not matched to a gene: 7. The CDR3 consists of 15 residues. The germline V gene encodes CDR1 MNHEY and CDR2 SMNVEV (reference sequence). The CDR3 protein is CASSKTTGGGTEAFF. The CDR3 bases are TGTGCCAGCAGTAAAACGACAGGGGGCGGCACTGAAGCTTTCTTT.